This T cell receptor (beta chain) originates from a study of PD-1 blockade in classical Hodgkin lymphoma. General study findings and limits: A reduction in baseline TCR diversity was reportedly seen in newly diagnosed patients relative to healthy donors.

The time point denotes: newly diagnosed, previously untreated cHL patient sample. Looked up from germline, CDR1 is KGHSH and CDR2 is LQKENI. The CDR3 is 14 residues long. Trimming cost V 2 bases and J 1 base, with 8 bases left between them. Repertoires were generated with immunoSEQ multiplex PCR, while TCRdb's copy carries only in-frame clones and drops some. In the table there are 25,000 to 35,000 clones, under 95% of which are singletons. Concerning this clone: Its antigen is unidentified.

Sequenced sample: peripheral blood mononuclear cells (PBMCs). This receptor was identified in a human donor with classical Hodgkin lymphoma. This chain uses TRBV18 with TRBJ2-5, with a weak D call TRBD1 (5 bases). CDR3 loop: CASSPKTVQETQYF. The DNA of the CDR3 is TGTGCCAGCTCACCAAAGACAGTCCAAGAGACCCAGTACTTC.